A selection of T cell receptor beta chains follows, all from one sample in a study of beta chain features in type 1 diabetes. The assay was immunoSEQ multiplex PCR, and TCRdb's table has in-frame clones only and misses some. The sample holds around 600,000 clones, over 10% seen once. The source material was naive CD4+ T cells from blood. All receptors derive from a man aged 25-45 years with type 1 diabetes. The CDR3 runs from the conserved cysteine through the conserved F or W. Each record gives: D gene, clone size, V gene, J gene, CDR3 DNA, CDR3 protein. D genes are given only for firm matches. A row's size may be missing; if present it is once, few, many or a size class.

d_gene: .
abundance: few
v_gene: TRBV19
j_gene: TRBJ2-3
CDR3nt: TGTGCCAGTAGTATAGACGGCCAACCCATCACAGATACGCAGTATTTT
CDR3aa: CASSIDGQPITDTQYF

d_gene: .
abundance: few
v_gene: TRBV29-1
j_gene: TRBJ2-5
CDR3nt: TGCAGCGTTGAAACCAGCCAAGAGACCCAGTACTTC
CDR3aa: CSVETSQETQYF

d_gene: .
abundance: .
v_gene: TRBV9
j_gene: TRBJ1-1
CDR3nt: TGTGCCAGCAGCGTAGGTCCTTCTGGTGCTGAAGCTTTCTTT
CDR3aa: CASSVGPSGAEAFF

d_gene: .
abundance: few
v_gene: TRBV5-4
j_gene: TRBJ2-3
CDR3nt: TGTGCCAGCAGCTTCCGGGGGAGCACAGATACGCAGTATTTT
CDR3aa: CASSFRGSTDTQYF

d_gene: TRBD2
abundance: few
v_gene: TRBV5-1
j_gene: TRBJ2-5
CDR3nt: TGCGCCAGCAGCACCTCGACTAGCGGGGGACATGAGACCCAGTACTTC
CDR3aa: CASSTSTSGGHETQYF

d_gene: .
abundance: few
v_gene: TRBV4-2
j_gene: TRBJ1-1
CDR3nt: TGTGCCAGCAGCCAAGTAGGTCGTTTGGACACTGAAGCTTTCTTT
CDR3aa: CASSQVGRLDTEAFF

d_gene: .
abundance: .
v_gene: TRBV6-5
j_gene: TRBJ1-5
CDR3nt: TGTGCCAGCAGTTACTCTAAACTAGGGTTGCAGCCCCAGCATTTT
CDR3aa: CASSYSKLGLQPQHF

d_gene: .
abundance: few
v_gene: TRBV7-2
j_gene: TRBJ2-6
CDR3nt: TGTGCCAGCAGCTTAGCGTTCGAGAACTCTGGGGCCAACGTCCTGACTTTC
CDR3aa: CASSLAFENSGANVLTF

d_gene: TRBD1
abundance: few
v_gene: TRBV28
j_gene: TRBJ1-3
CDR3nt: TGTGCCAGCAGTCCCGCCGGGACAGGGTGGGGAAACACCATATATTTT
CDR3aa: CASSPAGTGWGNTIYF

d_gene: TRBD1
abundance: few
v_gene: TRBV6-5
j_gene: TRBJ2-5
CDR3nt: TGTGCCAGCAGCTCCACAGGGGGAGAGACCCAGTACTTC
CDR3aa: CASSSTGGETQYF

d_gene: TRBD2
abundance: few
v_gene: TRBV5-1
j_gene: TRBJ2-3
CDR3nt: TGCGCCAGCAGCATCCCCCTAGCGGGGCTAGCAGATACGCAGTATTTT
CDR3aa: CASSIPLAGLADTQYF

d_gene: .
abundance: few
v_gene: TRBV9
j_gene: TRBJ2-3
CDR3nt: TGTGCCAGCAGCCCTCGGACTCGCACAGATACGCAGTATTTT
CDR3aa: CASSPRTRTDTQYF

d_gene: TRBD2
abundance: .
v_gene: TRBV10-3
j_gene: TRBJ2-1
CDR3nt: TGTGCCATCACCCCGGGGGGCAATGAGCAGTTCTTC
CDR3aa: CAITPGGNEQFF

d_gene: .
abundance: .
v_gene: TRBV19
j_gene: TRBJ1-2
CDR3nt: TGTGCCAGTAGTATAGGGACAGATAACTATGGCTACACCTTC
CDR3aa: CASSIGTDNYGYTF

d_gene: .
abundance: .
v_gene: TRBV7-8
j_gene: TRBJ1-2
CDR3nt: TGTGCCAGCAGCTTAGCGCGTGACTCCCCCAACTATGGCTACACCTTC
CDR3aa: CASSLARDSPNYGYTF

d_gene: TRBD1
abundance: .
v_gene: TRBV5-4
j_gene: TRBJ2-1
CDR3nt: TGTGCCAGCACCTCGGGACAGAATGTTGTAAATGAGCAGTTCTTC
CDR3aa: CASTSGQNVVNEQFF

d_gene: .
abundance: .
v_gene: TRBV7-2
j_gene: TRBJ2-5
CDR3nt: TGTGCCAGCAGCTTCCCCCGGGACTTCCCCTTTCAAGAGACCCAGTACTTC
CDR3aa: CASSFPRDFPFQETQYF

d_gene: TRBD1
abundance: few
v_gene: TRBV6-6
j_gene: TRBJ2-7
CDR3nt: TGTGCCAGCGGACCGGGACAGTTGACCTTC
CDR3aa: CASGPGQLTF

d_gene: .
abundance: few
v_gene: TRBV11-2
j_gene: TRBJ1-2
CDR3nt: TGTGCCAGCAGCCAAGACAGGAACTATGGCTACACCTTC
CDR3aa: CASSQDRNYGYTF

d_gene: .
abundance: .
v_gene: TRBV5-8
j_gene: TRBJ1-2
CDR3nt: TGTGCCAGCAGCCCGGACATGGGCATGGGCTACACCTTC
CDR3aa: CASSPDMGMGYTF

d_gene: .
abundance: .
v_gene: TRBV29-1
j_gene: TRBJ2-5
CDR3nt: TGCAGCGCTCTACCCCCGGGGGAGACCCAGTACTTC
CDR3aa: CSALPPGETQYF

d_gene: .
abundance: .
v_gene: TRBV7-2
j_gene: TRBJ1-6
CDR3nt: TGTGCCAGCAGTTATCAGGGGATTAATTCACCCCTCCACTTT
CDR3aa: CASSYQGINSPLHF

d_gene: .
abundance: .
v_gene: TRBV6-5
j_gene: TRBJ1-4
CDR3nt: TGTGCCAGCAGTTACTCGGGGAGGGGATATGAAAAACTGTTTTTT
CDR3aa: CASSYSGRGYEKLFF

d_gene: TRBD1
abundance: few
v_gene: TRBV9
j_gene: TRBJ1-2
CDR3nt: TGTGCCAGCAGCGTTGGACAGGGGAGCTATGGCTACACCTTC
CDR3aa: CASSVGQGSYGYTF

d_gene: TRBD1
abundance: few
v_gene: TRBV18
j_gene: TRBJ2-7
CDR3nt: TGTGCCAGCTCACCACCCCTTGGGGACAGGGGCAGCTCCTACGAGCAGTACTTC
CDR3aa: CASSPPLGDRGSSYEQYF

d_gene: TRBD1
abundance: .
v_gene: TRBV5-1
j_gene: TRBJ2-6
CDR3nt: TGCGCCAGCAGCTGGCGGGGACAGGGAGTCGTTGGGGCCAACGTCCTGACTTTC
CDR3aa: CASSWRGQGVVGANVLTF

d_gene: TRBD1
abundance: few
v_gene: TRBV25-1
j_gene: TRBJ2-3
CDR3nt: TGTGCCAGCAGGAGACAGGGGATCACAGATACGCAGTATTTT
CDR3aa: CASRRQGITDTQYF

d_gene: .
abundance: few
v_gene: TRBV30
j_gene: TRBJ1-3
CDR3nt: TGTGCCTGTTCCGGGACGGAAAGCTCTGGAAACACCATATATTTT
CDR3aa: CACSGTESSGNTIYF

d_gene: TRBD2
abundance: .
v_gene: TRBV29-1
j_gene: TRBJ2-5
CDR3nt: TGCAGCGTTGAAGATAGGACGCGGGAGCCCCAAGAGACCCAGTACTTC
CDR3aa: CSVEDRTREPQETQYF

d_gene: .
abundance: few
v_gene: TRBV10-3
j_gene: TRBJ1-3
CDR3nt: TGTGCCATCAGTGGGACGGACTCTGGAAACACCATATATTTT
CDR3aa: CAISGTDSGNTIYF

d_gene: .
abundance: .
v_gene: TRBV5-4
j_gene: TRBJ1-2
CDR3nt: TGTGCCAGCAGCCCCCCGGCCACGAGGTATGGCTACACCTTC
CDR3aa: CASSPPATRYGYTF

d_gene: TRBD2
abundance: .
v_gene: TRBV15
j_gene: TRBJ2-5
CDR3nt: TGTGCCACCAGCAAGCGACTAGCGGGTGAACAAGAGACCCAGTACTTC
CDR3aa: CATSKRLAGEQETQYF

d_gene: TRBD1
abundance: few
v_gene: TRBV29-1
j_gene: TRBJ2-5
CDR3nt: TGCAGCGTTTTCGACAGGGGGCGCCGTGGGATGGAGACCCAGTACTTC
CDR3aa: CSVFDRGRRGMETQYF

d_gene: .
abundance: few
v_gene: TRBV28
j_gene: TRBJ1-5
CDR3nt: TGTGCCAGCAGTTTGGGTCAGCCCCAGCATTTT
CDR3aa: CASSLGQPQHF

d_gene: .
abundance: .
v_gene: TRBV9
j_gene: TRBJ1-3
CDR3nt: TGTGCCAGCAGCGTAGGGCCCCAAGGGGCGGCCGGAAACACCATATATTTT
CDR3aa: CASSVGPQGAAGNTIYF